This T cell receptor (beta chain) was sequenced during a study of T cells in localized non-small cell lung cancer. Assay used: immunoSEQ multiplex PCR; TCRdb lists only in-frame clones, some missing. The data hold fewer than 2,500 clones, with approximately 19% observed a single time. This clone showed up just a few times. What it recognizes is unknown. Study-wide results and limits: A raised T cell density in blood coincided with lengthier overall survival. Uninvolved adjacent lung, not tumor, had the highest T cell clonality.

The specimen was lung tumor tissue, collected before any cancer treatment. The clonotype was recovered from a man aged 35-69 years with stage I squamous cell lung carcinoma.

The CDR3 coding sequence is TGTGCCAGCAGCTTAAGCAAGGGACCCCATACGCAGTATTTT. Protein product: CASSLSKGPHTQYF. This chain links TRBV11-3 with TRBJ2-3; D is perhaps TRBD1 or TRBD2 (5 bases each). Germline lookup yields CDR1 SGHNT and CDR2 YENEEA. Deletions cut 2 bases from V and 7 bases from J, with 13 bases between. The CDR3 is made up of 14 amino acids.